Presented here are 19 T cell receptor beta chains from one specimen sequenced in a study of blood T cell repertoires in COVID-19. Sequencing used immunoSEQ multiplex PCR; TCRdb keeps in-frame clones, though not all of them. The table lists 300,000 to 400,000 clones, about 89% of them singletons. Material: peripheral blood. These receptors all stem from a woman between 50 and 59 years old with COVID-19, enrolled during active disease.

V is TRBV7-6 and J is TRBJ2-2, with D uncertain. Trimming removed 4 bases at V and 8 bases at J, with 8 bases between. Germline V gene data show CDR1 as SGHVS and CDR2 as FNYEAQ. The CDR3 extends over 12 amino acids. CDR3 sequence: CASSYAAGELFF. CDR3 nucleotides: TGTGCCAGCAGCTACGCCGCGGGGGAGCTGTTTTTT.

The chain's CDR3 is CASSLYRGAGELFF. CDR3 DNA sequence: TGTGCCAGCAGCTTATACAGGGGCGCCGGGGAGCTGTTTTTT. V and J are TRBV7-2 and TRBJ2-2; 7 bases align to TRBD1. V shed 2 bases and J 6 bases; nucleotides not matched to a gene: 3. Germline loops: CDR1 SGHTA, CDR2 FQGNSA. The CDR3 has 14 amino acids.

This chain joins TRBV12-3 or TRBV12-4 and TRBJ1-5; perhaps TRBD1 as D (6 bases). The V end lost 3 bases, the J end lost 7 bases, and 10 bases lay between the germline ends. This CDR3 is 13 amino acids long. The DNA of the CDR3 is TGTGCCAGCAGTTTGGGGGGGCACCAGCCCCAGCATTTT. This encodes CASSLGGHQPQHF.

The chain has TRBV19 and TRBJ1-1; no definite D call. Germline lookup yields CDR1 LNHDA and CDR2 SQIVND (reference sequence). The CDR3 is 15 amino acids. Trimming removed 0 bases at V and 4 bases at J, with 12 bases between. Written as DNA, the CDR3 is TGTGCCAGTAGTATAGATTACGGAGCTAGCACTGAAGCTTTCTTT. It codes for CASSIDYGASTEAFF.

DNA of the CDR3: TGCGCCAGCAGCACGGGGACAGGGGTTGGCTACACCTTC. This sequence encodes CASSTGTGVGYTF. The J gene is TRBJ1-2, the V gene TRBV5-1; TRBD1 matches at 10 bases. Trimming took 4 bases from V and 7 from J; bases not matched to a gene: 4. The germline V gene encodes CDR1 SGHRS and CDR2 YFSETQ. The CDR3 length is 13 residues.

The chain links TRBV5-1 to TRBJ1-2; 7 positions agree with TRBD1. CDR3 size: 16 residues. From germline, CDR1 is SGHRS and CDR2 YFSETQ. V lost 9 bases and J lost 2; bases outside the gene matches: 16. This CDR3 reads CATARSGGTLNYGYTF. The CDR3 bases are TGCGCCACCGCCAGGTCAGGGGGTACTCTCAACTATGGCTACACCTTC.

The chain is built from TRBV9 and TRBJ2-1, with TRBD2 matching 7 bases. Germline V lookup: CDR1 SGDLS, CDR2 YYNGEE. Trimming at V came to 0 bases and at J to 0 bases, leaving 6 bases not matched to a gene. The CDR3 totals 17 residues. The CDR3 DNA reads TGTGCCAGCAGCGTAGACTCTAGCGGAGTCTCCTACAATGAGCAGTTCTTC. Encoded protein: CASSVDSSGVSYNEQFF.

The chain carries TRBV3-1 (or the pseudogene TRBV3-2) and TRBJ2-3; D perhaps matches TRBD1 (6 bases). Germline V lookup: CDR1 LGHDT, CDR2 YNNKEL (reference sequence). The CDR3 totals 16 residues. The germline V and J ends were trimmed by 3 bases and 2 bases, with 15 bases remaining between them. The DNA of the CDR3 is TGTGCCAGCAGCCATGGAAGAGGGACAATCACAGATACGCAGTATTTT. Amino acid sequence: CASSHGRGTITDTQYF.

This rearrangement joins TRBV27 to TRBJ2-7; possibly TRBD2 for D (5 bases). V was trimmed by 4 bases and J by 2 bases, leaving 12 bases between them. CDR3 size: 14 residues. The V gene's germline CDR1 is MNHEY and CDR2 SMNVEV (reference sequence). CDR3 protein: CASSWTPKAYEQYF. CDR3 bases: TGTGCCAGCAGTTGGACTCCCAAGGCCTACGAGCAGTACTTC.

The chain couples TRBV4-1 to TRBJ2-3, with D possibly matching TRBD2 (6 bases). Looked up from germline, CDR1 is MGHRA and CDR2 is YSYEKL. V lost 3 bases and J 2 bases, leaving 12 bases between the germline ends. CDR3 size: 15 residues. CDR3 residues: CASSQALANTDTQYF. The CDR3 coding sequence is TGCGCCAGCAGCCAGGCACTAGCCAACACAGATACGCAGTATTTT.

A single count supports this clone. The chain uses TRBV19 and TRBJ2-2; 11 bases fit TRBD2. The trim removed 6 bases at V and 4 bases at J, leaving 4 bases unmatched. The CDR3 is made up of 15 amino acids. Germline CDR1 is LNHDA and CDR2 is SQIVND (reference sequence). The CDR3 loop reads CASRGTSGTTGELFF. The CDR3 bases are TGTGCCAGTAGGGGGACTAGCGGAACCACCGGGGAGCTGTTTTTT.

The chain combines TRBV2 with TRBJ1-1; D remains unclear. Per germline, CDR1 SNHLY and CDR2 FYNNEI. The CDR3 is 14 amino acids. V was trimmed by 8 bases and J by 4 bases, leaving 17 bases between them. CDR3 sequence: CASGTTRLGTEAFF. CDR3 DNA: TGTGCCAGCGGAACGACTAGGCTGGGCACTGAAGCTTTCTTT. Full variable domain (missing parts from reference TRBV2 and TRBJ1-1): EPEVTQTPSHQVTQMGQEVILRCVPISNHLYFYWYRQILGQKVEFLVSFYNNEISEKSEIFDDQFSVERPDGSNFTLKIRSTKLEDSAMYFCASGTTRLGTEAFFGQGTRLTVV.

This chain uses TRBV10-3 with TRBJ1-1; D gene unclear. The ends were cut back, 3 bases at V and 6 bases at J, with 8 bases in the middle. The CDR3 loop spans 12 amino acids. Germline V gene sequence: CDR1 ENHRY, CDR2 SYGVKD. DNA for the CDR3: TGTGCCATCAGTGAATTAGAGTCTGAAGCTTTCTTT. Its protein product is CAISELESEAFF.

The chain is built from TRBV12-5 and TRBJ1-5, with D maybe TRBD1 (5 bases). The CDR3 extends over 13 amino acids. Trimming removed 3 bases from V and 7 bases from J, with 10 bases in between. Germline values: CDR1 LGHNT, CDR2 FRNRAP. The CDR3 nucleotides are TGTGCTAGTGGTTTACAGGCGCAACAGCCCCAGCATTTT. Amino acids: CASGLQAQQPQHF.

The chain carries TRBV15 and TRBJ2-6; D is possibly TRBD2 (7 bases). This CDR3 has 17 residues. From germline, CDR1 is LNHNV and CDR2 YYDKDF (reference sequence). V was clipped by 3 bases and J by 2 bases, with 14 bases between them. As DNA, the CDR3 is TGTGCCACCAGCAGGGGAGGGGGGCAGCCTGGGGCCAACGTCCTGACTTTC. It is translated as CATSRGGGQPGANVLTF.

For the CDR3, the DNA is TGCGCCAGCCTCGGGCAGTACTTC. This encodes CASLGQYF. The chain combines TRBV5-1 with TRBJ2-7; no clear D gene. The CDR3 loop spans 8 amino acids. Germline V gene sequence: CDR1 SGHRS, CDR2 YFSETQ. V shed 7 bases and J shed 9 bases, with 5 bases lying between them.

The chain carries TRBV6-5 and TRBJ2-7, with 9 bases that match TRBD1. The CDR3 has 15 amino acids. J gave up 2 bases and V 7 bases, and 9 bases lay outside the gene matches. CDR1 and CDR2 (germline): MNHEY, SVGAGI. The CDR3, as DNA: TGTGCCAGCATCCCGGGACAGGGAGGTCCCTACGAGCAGTACTTC. Translated: CASIPGQGGPYEQYF.

The J gene is TRBJ2-6, the V gene TRBV11-2; the match to TRBD1 covers 7 bases. Germline values: CDR1 SGHAT, CDR2 FQNNGV. V lost 5 bases and J lost 0; bases outside the gene matches: 10. The CDR3 has 18 amino acids. The CDR3 DNA reads as TGTGCCAGCAGCACGAGCCCGGGACAGAGCTCTGGGGCCAACGTCCTGACTTTC. It specifies CASSTSPGQSSGANVLTF.

The chain employs TRBV29-1 and TRBJ1-1; 7 positions agree with TRBD1. The CDR3 loop spans 13 amino acids. The germline V gene has CDR1 SQVTM and CDR2 ANQGSEA. The V and J ends lost 4 bases and 10 bases, in that order; junction bases with no gene match: 12. The CDR3 sequence: CSVGGGGETRAFF. Written as DNA, the CDR3 is TGCAGCGTTGGAGGAGGGGGCGAGACCAGAGCTTTCTTT.